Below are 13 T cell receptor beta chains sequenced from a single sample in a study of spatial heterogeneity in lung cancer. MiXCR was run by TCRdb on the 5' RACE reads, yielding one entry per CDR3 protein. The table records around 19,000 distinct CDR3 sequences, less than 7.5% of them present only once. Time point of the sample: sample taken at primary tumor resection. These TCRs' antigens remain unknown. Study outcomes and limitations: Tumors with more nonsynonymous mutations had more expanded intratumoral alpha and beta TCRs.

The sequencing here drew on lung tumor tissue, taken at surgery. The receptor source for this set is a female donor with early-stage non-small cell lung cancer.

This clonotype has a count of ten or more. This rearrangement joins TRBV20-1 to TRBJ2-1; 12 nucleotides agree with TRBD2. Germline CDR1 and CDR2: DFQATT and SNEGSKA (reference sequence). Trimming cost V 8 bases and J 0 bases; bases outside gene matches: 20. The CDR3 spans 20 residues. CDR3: CSPGGPGLAGHADSYNEQFF. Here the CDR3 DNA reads TGCAGTCCTGGCGGCCCGGGACTAGCGGGCCACGCAGACTCCTACAATGAGCAGTTCTTC.

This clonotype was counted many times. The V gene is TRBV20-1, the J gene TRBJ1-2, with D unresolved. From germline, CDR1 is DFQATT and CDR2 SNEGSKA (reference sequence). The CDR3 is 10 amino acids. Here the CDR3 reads CSFRFLGYTF. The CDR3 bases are TGCAGCTTCAGGTTTTTAGGCTACACCTTC.

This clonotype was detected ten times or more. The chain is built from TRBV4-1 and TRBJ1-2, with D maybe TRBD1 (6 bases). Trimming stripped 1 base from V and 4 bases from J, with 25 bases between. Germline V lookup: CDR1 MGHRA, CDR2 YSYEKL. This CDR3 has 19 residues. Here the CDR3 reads CASSQGDGSATRGGYGYTF. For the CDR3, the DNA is TGCGCCAGCAGCCAAGGGGATGGATCCGCAACTCGAGGGGGCTATGGCTACACCTTC.

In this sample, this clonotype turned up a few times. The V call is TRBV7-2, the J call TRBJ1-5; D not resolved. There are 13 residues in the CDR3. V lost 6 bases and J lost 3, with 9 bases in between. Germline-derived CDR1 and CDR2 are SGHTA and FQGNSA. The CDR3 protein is CASSPQYNQPQHF. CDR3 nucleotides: TGTGCCAGCAGTCCGCAGTACAATCAGCCCCAGCATTTT.

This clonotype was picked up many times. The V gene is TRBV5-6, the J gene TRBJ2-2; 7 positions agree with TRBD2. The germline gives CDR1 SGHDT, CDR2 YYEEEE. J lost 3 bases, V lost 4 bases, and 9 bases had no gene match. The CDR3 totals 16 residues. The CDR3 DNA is TGTGCCAGCAGCATGACTAGCCGTAGGGACACCGGGGAGCTGTTTTTT. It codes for CASSMTSRRDTGELFF.

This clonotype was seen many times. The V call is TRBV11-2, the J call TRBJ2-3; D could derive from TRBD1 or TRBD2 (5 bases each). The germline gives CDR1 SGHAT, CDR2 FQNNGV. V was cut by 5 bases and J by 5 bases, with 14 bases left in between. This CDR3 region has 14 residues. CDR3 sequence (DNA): TGTGCCAGCAGCCTCTGGGACGGAGGAGATACGCAGTATTTT. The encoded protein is CASSLWDGGDTQYF.

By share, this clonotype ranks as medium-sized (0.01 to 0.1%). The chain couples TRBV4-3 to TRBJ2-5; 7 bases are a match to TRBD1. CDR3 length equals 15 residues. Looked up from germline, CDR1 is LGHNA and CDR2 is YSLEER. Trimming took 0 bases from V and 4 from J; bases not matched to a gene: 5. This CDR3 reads CASSQERQGVETQYF. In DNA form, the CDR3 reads TGCGCCAGCAGCCAAGAGAGACAGGGAGTAGAGACCCAGTACTTC.

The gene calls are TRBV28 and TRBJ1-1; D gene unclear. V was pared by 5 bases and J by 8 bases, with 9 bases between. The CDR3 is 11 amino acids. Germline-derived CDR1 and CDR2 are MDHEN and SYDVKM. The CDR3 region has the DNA TGTGCCAGCAGTGCCCGCAGGGAAGCTTTCTTT. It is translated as CASSARREAFF.

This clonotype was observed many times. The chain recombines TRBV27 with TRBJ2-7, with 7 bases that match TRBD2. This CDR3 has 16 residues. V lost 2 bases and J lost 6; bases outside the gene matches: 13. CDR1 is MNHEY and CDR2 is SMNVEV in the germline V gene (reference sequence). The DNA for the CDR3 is TGTGCCAGCAGTTTAAGTGGAACGGGCAGGGAGGGCGAGCAGTACTTC. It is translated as CASSLSGTGREGEQYF.

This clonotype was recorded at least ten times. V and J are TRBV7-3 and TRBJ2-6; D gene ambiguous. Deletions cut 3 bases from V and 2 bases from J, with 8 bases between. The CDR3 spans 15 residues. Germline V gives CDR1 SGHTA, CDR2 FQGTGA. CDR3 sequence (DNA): TGTGCCAGCAGCTTTACGGGCCCTGGGGCCAACGTCCTGACTTTC. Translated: CASSFTGPGANVLTF.

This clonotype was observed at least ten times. This chain's CDR3 is CSALGQVETQYF. The CDR3 DNA reads as TGCAGTGCTTTGGGCCAGGTAGAGACCCAGTACTTC. The chain has TRBV20-1 and TRBJ2-5; no definite D call. CDR3 length: 12 amino acids. In germline, CDR1 is DFQATT, CDR2 SNEGSKA (reference sequence). V dropped 5 bases and J dropped 4 bases, with 11 bases sitting between them.

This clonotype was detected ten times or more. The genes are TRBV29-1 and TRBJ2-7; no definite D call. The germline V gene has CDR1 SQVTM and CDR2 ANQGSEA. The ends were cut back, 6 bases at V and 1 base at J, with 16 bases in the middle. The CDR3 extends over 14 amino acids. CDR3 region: CSVFVGPGSYEQYF. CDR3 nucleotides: TGCAGCGTCTTCGTCGGCCCAGGTTCCTACGAGCAGTACTTC.

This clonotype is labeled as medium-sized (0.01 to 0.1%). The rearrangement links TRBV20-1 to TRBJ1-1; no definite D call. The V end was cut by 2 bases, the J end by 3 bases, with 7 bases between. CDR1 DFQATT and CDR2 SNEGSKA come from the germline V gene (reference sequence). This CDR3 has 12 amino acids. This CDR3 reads CSARILDTEAFF. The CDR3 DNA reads TGCAGTGCTAGAATCCTTGACACTGAAGCTTTCTTT.